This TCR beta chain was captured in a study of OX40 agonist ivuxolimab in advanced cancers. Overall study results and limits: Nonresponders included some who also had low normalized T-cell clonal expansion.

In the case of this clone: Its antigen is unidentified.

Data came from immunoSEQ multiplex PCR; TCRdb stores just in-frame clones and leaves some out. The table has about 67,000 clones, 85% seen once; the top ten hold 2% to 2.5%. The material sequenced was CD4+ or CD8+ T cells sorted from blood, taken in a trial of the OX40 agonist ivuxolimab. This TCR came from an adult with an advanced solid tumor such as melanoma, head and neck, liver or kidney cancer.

Here the CDR3 reads CASSLRQGCTDTQYF. CDR3 bases: TGTGCCAGCAGCCTTCGACAGGGGTGCACAGATACGCAGTATTTT. The gene calls are TRBV21-1 and TRBJ2-3; TRBD1 reflects the table's D call only, with no check against the DNA. TRBV21-1 is designated a pseudogene. CDR3 length equals 15 residues.